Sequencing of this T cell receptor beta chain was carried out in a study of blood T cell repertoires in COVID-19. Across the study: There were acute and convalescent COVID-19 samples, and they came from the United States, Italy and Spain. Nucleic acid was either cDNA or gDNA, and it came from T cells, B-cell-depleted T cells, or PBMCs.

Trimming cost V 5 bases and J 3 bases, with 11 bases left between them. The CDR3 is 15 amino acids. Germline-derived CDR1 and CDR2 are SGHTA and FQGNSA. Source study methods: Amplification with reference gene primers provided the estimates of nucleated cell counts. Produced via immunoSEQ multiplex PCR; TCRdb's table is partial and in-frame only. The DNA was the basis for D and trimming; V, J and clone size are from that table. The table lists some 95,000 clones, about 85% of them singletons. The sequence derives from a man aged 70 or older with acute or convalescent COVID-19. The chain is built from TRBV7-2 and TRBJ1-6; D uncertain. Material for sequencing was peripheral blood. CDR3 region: CASSADGLYNSPLHF. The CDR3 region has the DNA TGTGCCAGCAGCGCGGACGGACTCTATAATTCACCCCTCCACTTT.